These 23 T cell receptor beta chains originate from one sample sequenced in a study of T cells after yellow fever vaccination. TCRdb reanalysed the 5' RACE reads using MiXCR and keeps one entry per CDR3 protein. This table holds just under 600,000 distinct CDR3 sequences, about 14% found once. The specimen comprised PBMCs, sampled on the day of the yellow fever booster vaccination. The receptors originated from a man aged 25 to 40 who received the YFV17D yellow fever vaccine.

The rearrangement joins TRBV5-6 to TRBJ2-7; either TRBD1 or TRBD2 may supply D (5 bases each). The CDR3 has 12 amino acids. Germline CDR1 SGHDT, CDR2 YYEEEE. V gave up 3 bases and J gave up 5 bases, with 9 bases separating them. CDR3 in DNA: TGTGCCAGCAGCTGGGGGTTGAACGAGCAGTACTTC. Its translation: CASSWGLNEQYF.

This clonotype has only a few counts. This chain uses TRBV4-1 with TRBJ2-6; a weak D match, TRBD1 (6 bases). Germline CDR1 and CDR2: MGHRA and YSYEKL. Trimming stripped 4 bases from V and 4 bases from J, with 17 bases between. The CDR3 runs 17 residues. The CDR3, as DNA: TGCGCCAGCAGCCTGGGACCCAGGGGTTCCGGGGCCAACGTCCTGACTTTC. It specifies CASSLGPRGSGANVLTF.

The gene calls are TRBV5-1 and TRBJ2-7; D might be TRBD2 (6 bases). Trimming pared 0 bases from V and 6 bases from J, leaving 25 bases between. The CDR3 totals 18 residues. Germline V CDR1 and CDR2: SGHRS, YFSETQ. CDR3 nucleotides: TGCGCCAGCAGCTTGGCCCCCTCGAAGGCGGGAAATCATGGCGAGCAGTACTTC. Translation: CASSLAPSKAGNHGEQYF.

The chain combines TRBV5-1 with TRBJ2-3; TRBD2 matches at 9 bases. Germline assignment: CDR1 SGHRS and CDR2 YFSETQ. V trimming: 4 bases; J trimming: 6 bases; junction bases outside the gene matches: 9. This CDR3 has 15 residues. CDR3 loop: CASSGLAGETDTQYF. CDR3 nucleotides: TGCGCCAGCAGCGGCTTAGCGGGAGAGACTGATACGCAGTATTTT.

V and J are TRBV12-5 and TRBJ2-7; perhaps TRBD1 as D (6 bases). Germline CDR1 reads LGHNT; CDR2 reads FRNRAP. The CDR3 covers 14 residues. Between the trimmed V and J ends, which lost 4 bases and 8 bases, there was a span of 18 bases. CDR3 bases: TGTGCTAGTGGTTCTAGACAGGAACGGCGACAGCAGTACTTC. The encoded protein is CASGSRQERRQQYF.

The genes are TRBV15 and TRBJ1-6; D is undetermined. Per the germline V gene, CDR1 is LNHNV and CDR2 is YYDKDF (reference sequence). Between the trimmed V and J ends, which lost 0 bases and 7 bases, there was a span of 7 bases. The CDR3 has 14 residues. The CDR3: CATSRDRVNSPLHF. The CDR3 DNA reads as TGTGCCACCAGCAGAGACAGAGTAAATTCACCCCTCCACTTT.

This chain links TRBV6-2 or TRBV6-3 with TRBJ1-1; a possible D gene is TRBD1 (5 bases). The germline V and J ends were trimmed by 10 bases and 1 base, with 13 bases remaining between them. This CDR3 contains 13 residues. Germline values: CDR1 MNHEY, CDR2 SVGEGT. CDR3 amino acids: CANQEGPNTEAFF. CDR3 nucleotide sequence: TGTGCCAACCAAGAGGGGCCGAACACTGAAGCTTTCTTT.

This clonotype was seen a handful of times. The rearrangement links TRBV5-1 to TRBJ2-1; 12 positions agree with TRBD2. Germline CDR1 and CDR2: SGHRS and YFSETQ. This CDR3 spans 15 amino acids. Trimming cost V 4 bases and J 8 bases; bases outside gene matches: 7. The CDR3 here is CASSPGLAGSDEQFF. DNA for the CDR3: TGCGCCAGCAGCCCCGGACTAGCGGGAAGTGATGAGCAGTTCTTC.

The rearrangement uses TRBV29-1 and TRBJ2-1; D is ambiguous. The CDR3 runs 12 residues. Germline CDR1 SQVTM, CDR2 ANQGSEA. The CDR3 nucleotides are TGCACCTTGGGTGCCCCCTACAATGAGCAGTTCTTC. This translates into CTLGAPYNEQFF.

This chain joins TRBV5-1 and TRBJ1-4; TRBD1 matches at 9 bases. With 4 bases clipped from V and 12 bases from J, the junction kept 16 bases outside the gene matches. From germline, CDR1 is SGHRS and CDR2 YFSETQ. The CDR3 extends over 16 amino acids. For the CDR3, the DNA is TGCGCCAGCAGCCCTGGGACAGGGCCTTTGGGTGGGGAACTGTTTTTT. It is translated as CASSPGTGPLGGELFF.

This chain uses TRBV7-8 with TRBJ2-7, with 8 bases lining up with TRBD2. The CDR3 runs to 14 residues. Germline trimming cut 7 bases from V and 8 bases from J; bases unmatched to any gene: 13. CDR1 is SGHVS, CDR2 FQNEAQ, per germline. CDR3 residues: CASTPTGGNGKQYF. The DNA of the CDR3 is TGTGCCAGCACCCCCACGGGGGGGAACGGAAAGCAGTACTTC.

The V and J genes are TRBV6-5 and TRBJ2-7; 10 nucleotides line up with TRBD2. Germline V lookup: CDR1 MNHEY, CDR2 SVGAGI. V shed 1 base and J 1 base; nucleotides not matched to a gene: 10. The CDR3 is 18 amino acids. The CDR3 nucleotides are TGTGCCAGCAGTTACTTTCCACTAGCGGGGACTAGTTCCTACGAGCAGTACTTC. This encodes CASSYFPLAGTSSYEQYF.

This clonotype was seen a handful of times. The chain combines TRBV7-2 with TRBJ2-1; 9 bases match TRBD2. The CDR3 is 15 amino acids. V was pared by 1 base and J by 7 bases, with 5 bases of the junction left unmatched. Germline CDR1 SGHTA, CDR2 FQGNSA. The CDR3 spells CASSLVSGSGNEQFF. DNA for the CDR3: TGTGCCAGCAGCTTAGTTAGCGGGAGTGGGAATGAGCAGTTCTTC.

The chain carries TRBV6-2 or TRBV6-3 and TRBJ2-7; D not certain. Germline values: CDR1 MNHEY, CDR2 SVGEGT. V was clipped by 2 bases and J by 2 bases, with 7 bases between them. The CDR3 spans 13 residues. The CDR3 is CASSYITAYEQYF. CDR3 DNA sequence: TGTGCCAGCAGTTACATCACAGCCTACGAGCAGTACTTC.

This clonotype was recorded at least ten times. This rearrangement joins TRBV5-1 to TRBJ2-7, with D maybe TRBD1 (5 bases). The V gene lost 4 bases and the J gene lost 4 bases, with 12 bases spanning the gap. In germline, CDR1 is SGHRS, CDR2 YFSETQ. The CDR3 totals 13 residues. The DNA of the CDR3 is TGCGCCAGCAGCCTCCAGGGTATGTACGAGCAGTACTTC. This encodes CASSLQGMYEQYF.

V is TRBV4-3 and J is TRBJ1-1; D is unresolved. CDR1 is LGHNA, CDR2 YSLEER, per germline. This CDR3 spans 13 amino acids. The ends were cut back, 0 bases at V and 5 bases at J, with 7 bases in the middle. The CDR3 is CASSQEGWTEAFF. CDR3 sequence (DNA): TGCGCCAGCAGCCAAGAGGGTTGGACTGAAGCTTTCTTT.

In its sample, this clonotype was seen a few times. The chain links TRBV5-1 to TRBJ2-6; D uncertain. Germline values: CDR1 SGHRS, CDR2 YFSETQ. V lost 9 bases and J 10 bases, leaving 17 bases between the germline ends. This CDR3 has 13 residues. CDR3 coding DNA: TGCGCCACCGGTGTGATTGGTCAGAACGTCCTGACTTTC. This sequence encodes CATGVIGQNVLTF.

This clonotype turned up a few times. The CDR3: CSVVGDNEQFF. In DNA, the CDR3 is TGCAGCGTTGTAGGGGACAATGAGCAGTTCTTC. The V call is TRBV29-1, the J call TRBJ2-1, with a possible D match to TRBD1 (5 bases). CDR1 and CDR2 (germline): SQVTM, ANQGSEA. The CDR3 is 11 residues long. Trimming took 4 bases from V and 5 from J, leaving 6 bases between them.

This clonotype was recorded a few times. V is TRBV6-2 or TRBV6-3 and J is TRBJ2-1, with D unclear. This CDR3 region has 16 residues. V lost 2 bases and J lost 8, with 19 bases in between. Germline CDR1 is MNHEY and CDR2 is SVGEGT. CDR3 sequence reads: CASSYMGKGSQDEQFF. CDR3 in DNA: TGTGCCAGCAGTTACATGGGAAAGGGTAGTCAGGATGAGCAGTTCTTC.

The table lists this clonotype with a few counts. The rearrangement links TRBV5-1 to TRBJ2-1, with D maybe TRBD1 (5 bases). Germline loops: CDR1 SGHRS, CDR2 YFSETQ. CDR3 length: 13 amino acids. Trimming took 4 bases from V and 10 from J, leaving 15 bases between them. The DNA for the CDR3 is TGCGCCAGCAGCAATGTTCAGGGATACGAGCAGTTCTTC. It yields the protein CASSNVQGYEQFF.

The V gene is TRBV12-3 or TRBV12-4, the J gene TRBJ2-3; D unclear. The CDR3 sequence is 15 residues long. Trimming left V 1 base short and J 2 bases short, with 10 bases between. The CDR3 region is CASSLVGVHTDTQYF. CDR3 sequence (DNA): TGTGCCAGCAGTTTAGTTGGGGTCCACACAGATACGCAGTATTTT.

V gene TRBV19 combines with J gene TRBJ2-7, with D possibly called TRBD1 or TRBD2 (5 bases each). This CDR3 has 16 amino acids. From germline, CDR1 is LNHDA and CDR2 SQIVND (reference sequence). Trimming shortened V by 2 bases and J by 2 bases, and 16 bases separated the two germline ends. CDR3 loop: CASSISSRGYPYEQYF. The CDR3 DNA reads TGTGCCAGTAGTATAAGTTCCCGGGGCTATCCCTACGAGCAGTACTTC.

CDR3 nucleotide sequence: TGTGCCAGCAGGAAACACGTCGGGGAGACCCAGTACTTC. Translation gives CASRKHVGETQYF. The rearrangement uses TRBV7-2 and TRBJ2-5; D unresolved. This CDR3 is built from 13 residues. Trimming shortened V by 6 bases and J by 5 bases, and 13 bases separated the two germline ends. The germline gives CDR1 SGHTA, CDR2 FQGNSA.